A selection of T cell receptor beta chains follows, all from one sample in a study of cytomegalovirus exposure and HLA in healthy donors. The data were produced by immunoSEQ multiplex PCR, yet TCRdb's version contains in-frame clones alone and is incomplete. This sample has around 200,000 clones, with over 75% found just once. The sample comprised PBMCs. The receptors come from a girl aged 2 to 9 in good health and CMV-seronegative. Both conserved end residues are part of each CDR3. D genes are given only for firm matches. Only some rows state a clone size, as once, few, many or a class for expanded clones.

d_call: TRBD2; clone_size: once; v_call: TRBV10-2; j_call: TRBJ2-2; cdr3_nt: TGCGCCAGCAGTGACCTAGCGGGGGCCCCACGGACCGGGGAGCTGTTTTTT; cdr3_aa: CASSDLAGAPRTGELFF
d_call: NA; clone_size: once; v_call: TRBV5-5; j_call: TRBJ1-6; cdr3_nt: TGTGCCAGCAGCTTGTCGGGATCACCCCTCCACTTT; cdr3_aa: CASSLSGSPLHF
d_call: NA; clone_size: once; v_call: TRBV7-9; j_call: TRBJ1-1; cdr3_nt: TGTGCCAGCAGCTTAGATCAGGGAAGGGTCACTGAAGCTTTCTTT; cdr3_aa: CASSLDQGRVTEAFF
d_call: NA; clone_size: NA; v_call: TRBV7-9; j_call: TRBJ2-1; cdr3_nt: TGTGCCAGCAGCCCACTAGTGTTACTAGCCGGTTGGGATGAGCAGTTCTTC; cdr3_aa: CASSPLVLLAGWDEQFF
d_call: NA; clone_size: NA; v_call: TRBV5-1; j_call: TRBJ2-2; cdr3_nt: TGCGCCAGCAGCTCGGACAAAACGAACACCGGGGAGCTGTTTTTT; cdr3_aa: CASSSDKTNTGELFF
d_call: NA; clone_size: NA; v_call: TRBV19; j_call: TRBJ1-1; cdr3_nt: TGTGCCAGTACCCCATCATGGAACACTGAAGCTTTCTTT; cdr3_aa: CASTPSWNTEAFF
d_call: TRBD1; clone_size: few; v_call: TRBV6-5; j_call: TRBJ1-1; cdr3_nt: TGTGCCAGCAGAGAGGGACAGGGAGGCACTGAAGCTTTCTTT; cdr3_aa: CASREGQGGTEAFF
d_call: NA; clone_size: NA; v_call: TRBV6-1; j_call: TRBJ1-2; cdr3_nt: TGTGCCAGCAGTGAAGCTGGAGGGGTCTATGGCTACACCTTC; cdr3_aa: CASSEAGGVYGYTF
d_call: NA; clone_size: NA; v_call: TRBV5-4; j_call: TRBJ2-1; cdr3_nt: TGTGCCAGCAGCTGGGGCCACAATGAGCAGTTCTTC; cdr3_aa: CASSWGHNEQFF
d_call: NA; clone_size: NA; v_call: TRBV11-1; j_call: TRBJ2-7; cdr3_nt: TGTGCCAGCAGCGGAAGGAGTTACGAGCAGTACTTC; cdr3_aa: CASSGRSYEQYF
d_call: NA; clone_size: NA; v_call: TRBV30; j_call: TRBJ1-1; cdr3_nt: TGTGCCTGGAGTGTACCCGGGGTGTACACTGAAGCTTTCTTT; cdr3_aa: CAWSVPGVYTEAFF
d_call: TRBD1; clone_size: NA; v_call: TRBV6-5; j_call: TRBJ2-7; cdr3_nt: TGTGCCAGCAGTTGGGGACAGGGGGTCGCTTACGAGCAGTACTTC; cdr3_aa: CASSWGQGVAYEQYF
d_call: TRBD2; clone_size: NA; v_call: TRBV7-9; j_call: TRBJ2-7; cdr3_nt: TGTGCCAGCAGCTTAGGACTAGCGGGAGCCTCCTACGAGCAGTACTTC; cdr3_aa: CASSLGLAGASYEQYF
d_call: NA; clone_size: NA; v_call: TRBV5-6; j_call: TRBJ2-5; cdr3_nt: TGTGCCAGCAGCTGGGGGGGGCCTGGGCCGGGAGTAGAGCAGTACTTC; cdr3_aa: CASSWGGPGPGVEQYF
d_call: NA; clone_size: NA; v_call: TRBV5-1; j_call: TRBJ2-2; cdr3_nt: TGCGCCAGCAGCTGGTCGGTCGGGGGAAGGACCGGGGAGCTGTTTTTT; cdr3_aa: CASSWSVGGRTGELFF
d_call: NA; clone_size: few; v_call: TRBV19; j_call: TRBJ1-6; cdr3_nt: TGTGCCAGTAGTATAGACGGGACATATAATTCACCCCTCCACTTT; cdr3_aa: CASSIDGTYNSPLHF
d_call: NA; clone_size: NA; v_call: TRBV27; j_call: TRBJ2-2; cdr3_nt: TGTGCCAGCAGTTTCGAGTCCGGGGAGCTGTTTTTT; cdr3_aa: CASSFESGELFF
d_call: NA; clone_size: NA; v_call: TRBV27; j_call: TRBJ1-1; cdr3_nt: TGTGCCAGCAGTTTATCCCTTGGGGGGGAGGGCACTGAAGCTTTCTTT; cdr3_aa: CASSLSLGGEGTEAFF
d_call: TRBD1; clone_size: NA; v_call: TRBV5-1; j_call: TRBJ1-1; cdr3_nt: TGCGCCAGCAGCCCGTCGACAGGGCGGACTGAAGCTTTCTTT; cdr3_aa: CASSPSTGRTEAFF
d_call: NA; clone_size: NA; v_call: TRBV2; j_call: TRBJ2-2; cdr3_nt: TGTGCCAGCAGTGAAAGCTCCGGGGAGCTGTTTTTT; cdr3_aa: CASSESSGELFF
d_call: TRBD2; clone_size: NA; v_call: TRBV5-1; j_call: TRBJ2-1; cdr3_nt: TGCGCCAGCAGCTCCCCGGCTAGCGGGGGGCGATACAATGAGCAGTTCTTC; cdr3_aa: CASSSPASGGRYNEQFF
d_call: NA; clone_size: NA; v_call: TRBV2; j_call: TRBJ2-2; cdr3_nt: TGTGCCAGCAAGGAGGGGACGAACACCGGGGAGCTGTTTTTT; cdr3_aa: CASKEGTNTGELFF
d_call: NA; clone_size: NA; v_call: TRBV11-2; j_call: TRBJ1-4; cdr3_nt: TGTGCCAGCAGCTTAGAAGTCCTCAGAGGGGAAAAACTGTTTTTT; cdr3_aa: CASSLEVLRGEKLFF
d_call: NA; clone_size: NA; v_call: TRBV6-4; j_call: TRBJ2-3; cdr3_nt: TGTGCCATTAACCGGGACAACACAGATACGCAGTATTTT; cdr3_aa: CAINRDNTDTQYF
d_call: NA; clone_size: NA; v_call: TRBV18; j_call: TRBJ2-1; cdr3_nt: TGTGCCAGCTCACCGAGTGTCCTACCTCTCTGGGAGGAGCAGTTCTTC; cdr3_aa: CASSPSVLPLWEEQFF
d_call: TRBD1; clone_size: few; v_call: TRBV2; j_call: TRBJ1-4; cdr3_nt: TGTGCCAGCAGTGAAGCGGGACAGGGTAGCGCAAAACTGTTTTTT; cdr3_aa: CASSEAGQGSAKLFF
d_call: NA; clone_size: NA; v_call: TRBV29-1; j_call: TRBJ1-2; cdr3_nt: TGCAGCGTTGGGGAGCTGGTCGCCACCACCTATGGCTACACCTTC; cdr3_aa: CSVGELVATTYGYTF
d_call: NA; clone_size: NA; v_call: TRBV6-4; j_call: TRBJ1-1; cdr3_nt: TGTGCCAGCAGTGACTCCCCAGGGATGAACACTGAAGCTTTCTTT; cdr3_aa: CASSDSPGMNTEAFF
d_call: TRBD1; clone_size: NA; v_call: TRBV7-9; j_call: TRBJ2-3; cdr3_nt: TGTGCCAGCAGGCCCGACAGGGAATGGCACGCAGATACGCAGTATTTT; cdr3_aa: CASRPDREWHADTQYF
d_call: TRBD2; clone_size: NA; v_call: TRBV7-2; j_call: TRBJ2-2; cdr3_nt: TGTGCCAGCAGCTTGGCGGGAGGGACCGGGGAGCTGTTTTTT; cdr3_aa: CASSLAGGTGELFF
d_call: NA; clone_size: NA; v_call: TRBV7-9; j_call: TRBJ1-4; cdr3_nt: TGTGCCAGCCGAGACGCGACAGTATCTAATGAAAAACTGTTTTTT; cdr3_aa: CASRDATVSNEKLFF
d_call: NA; clone_size: NA; v_call: TRBV27; j_call: TRBJ2-2; cdr3_nt: TGTGCCAGCAGTTCGCTCGCAGGGTCCGGGGAGCTGTTTTTT; cdr3_aa: CASSSLAGSGELFF
d_call: TRBD1; clone_size: few; v_call: TRBV5-1; j_call: TRBJ1-2; cdr3_nt: TGCGCCAGCAGACCGGGACAGACCTCTCGTTACGCTGGCTACACCTTC; cdr3_aa: CASRPGQTSRYAGYTF
d_call: NA; clone_size: NA; v_call: TRBV5-5; j_call: TRBJ1-2; cdr3_nt: TGTGCCAGCAGCTCGTTAGCGGGAGAAATTAACTATGGCTACACCTTC; cdr3_aa: CASSSLAGEINYGYTF
d_call: TRBD2; clone_size: NA; v_call: TRBV19; j_call: TRBJ2-7; cdr3_nt: TGTGCCAGGAACACCCGGGAGGCCTACGAGCAGTACTTC; cdr3_aa: CARNTREAYEQYF
d_call: TRBD2; clone_size: NA; v_call: TRBV7-9; j_call: TRBJ2-3; cdr3_nt: TGTGCCAGCAGCTCTCCGGGACTAGAGTTCCTTAGCACAGATACGCAGTATTTT; cdr3_aa: CASSSPGLEFLSTDTQYF
d_call: NA; clone_size: NA; v_call: TRBV28; j_call: TRBJ1-1; cdr3_nt: TGTGCCAGCAGTTTTCGAGGGCGCACTGAAGCTTTCTTT; cdr3_aa: CASSFRGRTEAFF
d_call: NA; clone_size: NA; v_call: TRBV10-3; j_call: TRBJ1-1; cdr3_nt: TGTGCCAGCAATTGGCGGGAGGTAGGCACTGAAGCTTTCTTT; cdr3_aa: CASNWREVGTEAFF
d_call: NA; clone_size: NA; v_call: TRBV19; j_call: TRBJ1-1; cdr3_nt: TGTGCCAGTAGTCCCCTTATGAACACTGAAGCTTTCTTT; cdr3_aa: CASSPLMNTEAFF
d_call: NA; clone_size: NA; v_call: TRBV29-1; j_call: TRBJ1-1; cdr3_nt: TGCAGCGTTGACAGGGGTAACGTGAACACTGAAGCTTTCTTT; cdr3_aa: CSVDRGNVNTEAFF
d_call: NA; clone_size: NA; v_call: TRBV5-1; j_call: TRBJ1-5; cdr3_nt: TGCGCCAGCAGTTCCAGTGGCAGGGCAGACCAGCCCCAGCATTTT; cdr3_aa: CASSSSGRADQPQHF
d_call: TRBD1; clone_size: NA; v_call: TRBV6-1; j_call: TRBJ1-2; cdr3_nt: TGTGCCAGCAGTGAACGGACAGGGCTTTATGGCTACACCTTC; cdr3_aa: CASSERTGLYGYTF
d_call: NA; clone_size: few; v_call: TRBV6-1; j_call: TRBJ2-7; cdr3_nt: TGTGCCAGCAGTGTACAGGAGGGTTACGAGCAGTACTTC; cdr3_aa: CASSVQEGYEQYF
d_call: NA; clone_size: NA; v_call: TRBV27; j_call: TRBJ1-2; cdr3_nt: TGTGCCAGCAGGGCGGGTGTCTATGGCTACACCTTC; cdr3_aa: CASRAGVYGYTF
d_call: TRBD1; clone_size: NA; v_call: TRBV5-1; j_call: TRBJ2-7; cdr3_nt: TGCGCCAGCAGCCCCCCGGGACAGGAAAGGGAGCAGTACTTC; cdr3_aa: CASSPPGQEREQYF
d_call: NA; clone_size: NA; v_call: TRBV2; j_call: TRBJ2-3; cdr3_nt: TGTGCCAGCAGTGAACTAGGGAGCGCAGATACGCAGTATTTT; cdr3_aa: CASSELGSADTQYF
d_call: NA; clone_size: NA; v_call: TRBV7-9; j_call: TRBJ2-1; cdr3_nt: TGTGCCAGCAGCTTAAGGGGTGTGGGTTTTGGGGAGCAGTTCTTC; cdr3_aa: CASSLRGVGFGEQFF
d_call: NA; clone_size: NA; v_call: TRBV2; j_call: TRBJ2-2; cdr3_nt: TGTGCCAGCAGACAGCGGCGGAACACCGGGGAGCTGTTTTTT; cdr3_aa: CASRQRRNTGELFF
d_call: NA; clone_size: NA; v_call: TRBV27; j_call: TRBJ2-7; cdr3_nt: TGTGCCAGCAGGGGCGGGGACTCCCTGTCCTACGAGCAGTACTTC; cdr3_aa: CASRGGDSLSYEQYF
d_call: NA; clone_size: NA; v_call: TRBV18; j_call: TRBJ1-2; cdr3_nt: TGTGCCAGCTCACCGCTTGGACAGACCAGCGCGCCTTATGGCTACACCTTC; cdr3_aa: CASSPLGQTSAPYGYTF
d_call: NA; clone_size: NA; v_call: TRBV6-1; j_call: TRBJ2-1; cdr3_nt: TGTGCCAGCAACCCTCCGGGGGTGAGCATCAATGAGCAGTTCTTC; cdr3_aa: CASNPPGVSINEQFF
d_call: NA; clone_size: few; v_call: TRBV2; j_call: TRBJ1-5; cdr3_nt: TGTGCCAGCAGCCCCTTCGTTTGGCCCCAGCATTTT; cdr3_aa: CASSPFVWPQHF